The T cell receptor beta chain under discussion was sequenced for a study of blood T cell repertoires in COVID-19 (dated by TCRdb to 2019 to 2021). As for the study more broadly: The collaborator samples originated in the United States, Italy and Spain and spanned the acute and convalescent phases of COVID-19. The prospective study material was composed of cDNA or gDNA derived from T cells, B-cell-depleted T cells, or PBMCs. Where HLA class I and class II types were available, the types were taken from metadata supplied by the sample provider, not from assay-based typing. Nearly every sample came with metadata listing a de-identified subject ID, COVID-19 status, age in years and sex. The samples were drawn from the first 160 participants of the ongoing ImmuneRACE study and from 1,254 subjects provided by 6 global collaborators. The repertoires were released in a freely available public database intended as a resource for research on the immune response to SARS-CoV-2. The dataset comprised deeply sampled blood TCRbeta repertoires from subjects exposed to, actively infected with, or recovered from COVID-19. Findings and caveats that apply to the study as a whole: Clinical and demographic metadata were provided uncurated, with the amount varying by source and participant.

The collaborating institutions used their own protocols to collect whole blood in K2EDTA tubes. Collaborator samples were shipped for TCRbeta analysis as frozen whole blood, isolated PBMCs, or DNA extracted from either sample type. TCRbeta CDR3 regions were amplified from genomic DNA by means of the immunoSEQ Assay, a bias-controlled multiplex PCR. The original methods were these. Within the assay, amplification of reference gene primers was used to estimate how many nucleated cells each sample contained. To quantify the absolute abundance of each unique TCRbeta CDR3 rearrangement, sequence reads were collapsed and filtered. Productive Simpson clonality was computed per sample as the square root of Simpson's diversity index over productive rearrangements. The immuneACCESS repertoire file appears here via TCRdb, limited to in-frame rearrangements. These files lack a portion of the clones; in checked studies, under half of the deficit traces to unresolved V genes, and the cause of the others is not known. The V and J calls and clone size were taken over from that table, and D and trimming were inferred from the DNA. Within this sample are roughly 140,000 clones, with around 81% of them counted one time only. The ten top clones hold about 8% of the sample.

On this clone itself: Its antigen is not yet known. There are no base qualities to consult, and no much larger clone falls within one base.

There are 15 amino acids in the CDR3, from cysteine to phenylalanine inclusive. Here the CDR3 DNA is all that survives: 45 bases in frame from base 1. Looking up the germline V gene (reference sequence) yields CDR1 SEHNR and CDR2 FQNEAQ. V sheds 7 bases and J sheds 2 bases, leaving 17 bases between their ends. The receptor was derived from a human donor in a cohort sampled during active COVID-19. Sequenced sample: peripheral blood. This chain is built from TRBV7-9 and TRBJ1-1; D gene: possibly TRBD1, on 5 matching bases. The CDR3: CASNPRGTANTEAFF. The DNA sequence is TGTGCCAGCAACCCTCGCGGGACGGCTAACACTGAAGCTTTCTTT. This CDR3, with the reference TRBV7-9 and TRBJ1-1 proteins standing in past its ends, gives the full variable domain DTGVSQNPRHKITKRGQNVTFRCDPISEHNRLYWYRQTLGQGPEFLTYFQNEAQLEKSRLLSDRFSAERPKGSFSTLEIQRTEQGDSAMYLCASNPRGTANTEAFFGQGTRLTVV.